Sequencing of this T cell receptor (beta chain) was carried out in a study of T-cell memory formation after mild COVID-19. Broader study findings: Detection of some responders pre-infection suggested pre-existing cross-reactive memory T cells participated. A second wave of clones peaked on day 37, and their SARS-CoV-2 specificity went unconfirmed.

Germline loops: CDR1 MNHEY, CDR2 SMNVEV (reference sequence). The CDR3 covers 15 residues. Trimming cost V 4 bases and J 5 bases, with 14 bases left between them. This clonotype has a count of ten or more. The antigen remains undetermined. With constant-segment primers, 5'RACE yielded cDNA libraries of TCR alpha and TCR beta that carried sample barcodes and UMIs. TCRdb reprocessed the 5' RACE reads with MiXCR, giving one entry per CDR3 protein. The sample carries 5,500 or so distinct CDR3 sequences, roughly 20% recorded once. This sequence originates from an adult woman who had mild COVID-19 (a few samples of this study predate the infection). Cell type and time point are not known. This chain joins TRBV27 and TRBJ2-2; D is ambiguous. The sequencing input was PBMCs or a T cell subset sorted from them (not recorded which). The CDR3 spells CASSWAPAVTGELFF. The CDR3 DNA follows: TGTGCCAGCAGTTGGGCACCCGCAGTAACCGGGGAGCTGTTTTTT.